This T cell receptor (beta chain) was observed in a study of T cells after yellow fever vaccination. Regarding the study as a whole: Subsequent booster samples again held most clones from primary vaccination (96% CD4, approximately 85% CD8).

This clonotype was observed a few times. What it binds is unknown. TCRdb called the 5' RACE reads again in MiXCR, with one record for every CDR3 protein. The top ten hold 3% to 3.5% of the sample, which has about 320,000 distinct CDR3 sequences, about 10% seen once. The TCR originated in a man in his late teens or twenties who received the YFV17D yellow fever vaccine. Material: CD4+ T cells sorted from PBMCs, obtained 45 days after the yellow fever booster vaccination.

The CDR3 here is CAISESVDETQYF. The DNA for the CDR3 is TGTGCCATCAGTGAGTCTGTAGATGAGACCCAGTACTTC. The chain carries TRBV10-3 and TRBJ2-5; D gene unclear. The germline CDR1 and CDR2 sequences are ENHRY and SYGVKD. Trimming pared 0 bases from V and 5 bases from J, leaving 7 bases between. The CDR3 runs to 13 residues.